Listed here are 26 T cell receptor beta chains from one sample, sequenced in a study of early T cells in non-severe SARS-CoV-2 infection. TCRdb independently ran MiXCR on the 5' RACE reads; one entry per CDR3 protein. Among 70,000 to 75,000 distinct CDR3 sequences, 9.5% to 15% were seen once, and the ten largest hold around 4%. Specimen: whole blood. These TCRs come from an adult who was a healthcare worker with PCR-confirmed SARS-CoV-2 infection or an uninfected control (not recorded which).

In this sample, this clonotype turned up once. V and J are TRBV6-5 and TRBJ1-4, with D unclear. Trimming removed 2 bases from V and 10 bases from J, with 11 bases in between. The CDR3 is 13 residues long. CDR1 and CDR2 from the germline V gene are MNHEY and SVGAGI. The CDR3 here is CASSYTGLVKLFF. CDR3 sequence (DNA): TGTGCCAGCAGTTACACCGGGCTTGTAAAACTGTTTTTT.

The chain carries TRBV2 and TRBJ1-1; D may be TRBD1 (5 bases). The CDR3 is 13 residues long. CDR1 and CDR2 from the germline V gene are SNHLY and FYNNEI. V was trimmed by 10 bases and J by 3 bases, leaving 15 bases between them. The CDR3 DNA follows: TGTGCCACCCGGGGGGAGATTTACACTGAAGCTTTCTTT. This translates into CATRGEIYTEAFF.

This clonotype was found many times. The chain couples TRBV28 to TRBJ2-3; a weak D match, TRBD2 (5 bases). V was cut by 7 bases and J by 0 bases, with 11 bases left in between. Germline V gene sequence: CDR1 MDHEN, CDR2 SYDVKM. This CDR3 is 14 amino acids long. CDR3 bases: TGTGCCAGCACCCCGAGCGGTAGCACAGATACGCAGTATTTT. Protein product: CASTPSGSTDTQYF. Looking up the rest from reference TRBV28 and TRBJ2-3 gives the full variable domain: DVKVTQSSRYLVKRTGEKVFLECVQDMDHENMFWYRQDPGLGLRLIYFSYDVKMKEKGDIPEGYSVSREKKERFSLILESASTNQTSMYLCASTPSGSTDTQYFGPGTRLTVL.

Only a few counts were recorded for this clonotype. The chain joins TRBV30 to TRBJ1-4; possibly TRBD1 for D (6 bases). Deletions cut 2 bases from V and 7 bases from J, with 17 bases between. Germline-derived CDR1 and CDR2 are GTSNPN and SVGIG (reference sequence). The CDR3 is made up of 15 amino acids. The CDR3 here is CAWSTSRGAREKLFF. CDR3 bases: TGTGCCTGGAGTACCTCCCGGGGGGCCCGTGAAAAACTGTTTTTT.

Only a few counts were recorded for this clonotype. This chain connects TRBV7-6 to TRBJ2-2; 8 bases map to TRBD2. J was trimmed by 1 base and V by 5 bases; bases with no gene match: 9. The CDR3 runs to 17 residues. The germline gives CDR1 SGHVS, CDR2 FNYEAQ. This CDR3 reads CASSPQVLAGNTGELFF. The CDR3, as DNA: TGTGCCAGCAGCCCCCAGGTCCTAGCGGGGAACACCGGGGAGCTGTTTTTT.

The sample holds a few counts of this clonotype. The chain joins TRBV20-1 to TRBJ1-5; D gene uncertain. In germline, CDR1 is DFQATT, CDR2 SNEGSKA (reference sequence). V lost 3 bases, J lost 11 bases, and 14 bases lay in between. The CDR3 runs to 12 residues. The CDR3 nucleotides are TGCAGTGCTAGTCGATTACCCGTGGCCCAGCATTTT. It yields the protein CSASRLPVAQHF.

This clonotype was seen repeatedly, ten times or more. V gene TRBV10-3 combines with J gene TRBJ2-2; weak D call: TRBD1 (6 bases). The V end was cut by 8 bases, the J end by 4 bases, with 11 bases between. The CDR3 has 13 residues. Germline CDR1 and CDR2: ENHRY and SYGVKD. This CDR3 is CAIWPGVTGELFF. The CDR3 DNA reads TGTGCCATCTGGCCAGGGGTCACCGGGGAGCTGTTTTTT.

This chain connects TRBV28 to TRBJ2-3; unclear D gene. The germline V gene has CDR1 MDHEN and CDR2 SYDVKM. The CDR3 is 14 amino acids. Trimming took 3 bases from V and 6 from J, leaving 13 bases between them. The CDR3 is CASSLGHPPDTQYF. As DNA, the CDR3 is TGTGCCAGCAGTTTGGGTCACCCCCCGGATACGCAGTATTTT.

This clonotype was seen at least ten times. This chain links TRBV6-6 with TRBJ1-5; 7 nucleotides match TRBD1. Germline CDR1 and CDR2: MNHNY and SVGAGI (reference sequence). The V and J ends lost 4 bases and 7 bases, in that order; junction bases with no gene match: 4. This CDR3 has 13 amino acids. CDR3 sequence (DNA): TGTGCCAGCAGTTCCGACAGGGTCCAGCCCCAGCATTTT. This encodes CASSSDRVQPQHF.

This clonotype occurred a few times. For the CDR3, the DNA is TGTGCCAGCAGCTCTGCGCCCCCCGGATACGAGCAGTACTTC. Translation: CASSSAPPGYEQYF. The J gene is TRBJ2-7, the V gene TRBV5-5; D gene uncertain. The CDR3 totals 14 residues. The germline CDR1 and CDR2 sequences are SGHKS and YYEKEE (reference sequence). Between the trimmed V and J ends, which lost 3 bases and 4 bases, there was a span of 14 bases. Full variable domain (rest looked up from reference TRBV5-5 and TRBJ2-7): DAGVTQSPTHLIKTRGQQVTLRCSPISGHKSVSWYQQVLGQGPQFIFQYYEKEERGRGNFPDRFSARQFPNYSSELNVNALLLGDSALYLCASSSAPPGYEQYFGPGTRLTVT.

CDR3 amino acids: CASSPYRTYEQFF. CDR3 bases: TGTGCCAGCAGCCCCTATAGGACTTATGAGCAGTTCTTC. The chain couples TRBV7-2 to TRBJ2-1, with D maybe TRBD2 (5 bases). The CDR3 sequence is 13 residues long. The V end lost 5 bases, the J end lost 8 bases, and 13 bases lay between the germline ends. From germline, CDR1 is SGHTA and CDR2 FQGNSA.

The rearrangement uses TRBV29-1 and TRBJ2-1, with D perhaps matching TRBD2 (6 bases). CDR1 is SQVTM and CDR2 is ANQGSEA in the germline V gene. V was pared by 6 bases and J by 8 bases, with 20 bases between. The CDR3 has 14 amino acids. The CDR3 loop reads CSVLGGSKVDEQFF. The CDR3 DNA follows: TGCAGCGTGCTCGGAGGGAGTAAAGTCGATGAGCAGTTCTTC.

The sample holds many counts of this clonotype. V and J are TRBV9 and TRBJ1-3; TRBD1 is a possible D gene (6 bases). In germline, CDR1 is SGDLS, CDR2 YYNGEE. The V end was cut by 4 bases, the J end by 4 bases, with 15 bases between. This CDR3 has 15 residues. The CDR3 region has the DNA TGTGCCAGCAGCCCCCCTCAGGGGATGGGAAACACCATATATTTT. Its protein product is CASSPPQGMGNTIYF.

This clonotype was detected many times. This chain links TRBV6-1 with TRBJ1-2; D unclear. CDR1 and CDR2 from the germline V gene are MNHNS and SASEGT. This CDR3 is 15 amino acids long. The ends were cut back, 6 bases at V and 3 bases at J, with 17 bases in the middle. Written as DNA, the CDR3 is TGTGCCAGCAGACCAGCAGGTCGGCGGCACTATGGCTACACCTTC. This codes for CASRPAGRRHYGYTF.

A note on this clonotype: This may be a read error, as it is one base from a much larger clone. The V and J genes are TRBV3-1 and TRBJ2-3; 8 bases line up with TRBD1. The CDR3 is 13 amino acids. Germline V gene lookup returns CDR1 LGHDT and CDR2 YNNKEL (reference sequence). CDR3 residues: CASGDRGTNTQYF. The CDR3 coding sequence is TGTGCCAGCGGAGACAGGGGCACAAATACGCAGTATTTT.

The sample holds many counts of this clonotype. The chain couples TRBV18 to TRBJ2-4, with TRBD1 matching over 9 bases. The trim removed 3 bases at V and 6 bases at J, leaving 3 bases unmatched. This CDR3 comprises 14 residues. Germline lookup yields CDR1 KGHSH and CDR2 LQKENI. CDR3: CASSPDRGGNIQYF. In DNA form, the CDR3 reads TGTGCCAGCTCACCCGACAGGGGGGGAAACATTCAGTACTTC.

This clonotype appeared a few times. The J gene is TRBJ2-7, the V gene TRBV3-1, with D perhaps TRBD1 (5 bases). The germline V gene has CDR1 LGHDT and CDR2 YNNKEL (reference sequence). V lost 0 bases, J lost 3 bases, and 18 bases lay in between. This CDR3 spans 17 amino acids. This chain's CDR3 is CASSQDLGRATLYEQYF. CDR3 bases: TGTGCCAGCAGCCAAGATCTGGGCAGGGCCACTCTCTACGAGCAGTACTTC.

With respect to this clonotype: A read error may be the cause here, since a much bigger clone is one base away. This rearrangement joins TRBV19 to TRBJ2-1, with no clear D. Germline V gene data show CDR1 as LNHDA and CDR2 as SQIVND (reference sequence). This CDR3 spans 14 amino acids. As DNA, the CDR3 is TGTGTCAGTAGGTCGTTAGCATCTATCTATGAGCAGTTCTTC. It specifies CVSRSLASIYEQFF.

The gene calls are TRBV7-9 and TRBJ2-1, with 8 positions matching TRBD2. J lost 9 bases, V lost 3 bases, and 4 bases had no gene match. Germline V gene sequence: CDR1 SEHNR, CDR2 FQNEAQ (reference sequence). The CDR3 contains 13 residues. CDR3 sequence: CASSLSGSPEQFF. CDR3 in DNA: TGTGCCAGCAGCTTGAGCGGGAGTCCTGAGCAGTTCTTC.

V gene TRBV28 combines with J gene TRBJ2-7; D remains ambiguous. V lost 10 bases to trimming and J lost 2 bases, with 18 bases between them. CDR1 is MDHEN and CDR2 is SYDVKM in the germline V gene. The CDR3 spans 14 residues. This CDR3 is CAIRSSLIAYEQYF. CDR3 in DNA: TGTGCCATCCGCAGTTCTCTAATAGCCTACGAGCAGTACTTC.

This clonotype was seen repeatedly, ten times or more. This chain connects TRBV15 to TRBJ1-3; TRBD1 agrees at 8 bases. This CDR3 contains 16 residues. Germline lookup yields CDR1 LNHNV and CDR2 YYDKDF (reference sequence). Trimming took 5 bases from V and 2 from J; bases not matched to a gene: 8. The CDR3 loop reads CATSDNPDRAGNTIYF. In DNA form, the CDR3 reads TGTGCCACCAGCGACAACCCGGACAGGGCTGGAAACACCATATATTTT.

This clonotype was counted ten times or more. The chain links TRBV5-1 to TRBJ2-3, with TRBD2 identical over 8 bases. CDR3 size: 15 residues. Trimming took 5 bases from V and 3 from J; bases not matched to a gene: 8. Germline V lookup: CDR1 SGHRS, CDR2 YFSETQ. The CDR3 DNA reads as TGCGCCAGCAGGCTACTAGCGGCACTTACAGATACGCAGTATTTT. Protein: CASRLLAALTDTQYF.

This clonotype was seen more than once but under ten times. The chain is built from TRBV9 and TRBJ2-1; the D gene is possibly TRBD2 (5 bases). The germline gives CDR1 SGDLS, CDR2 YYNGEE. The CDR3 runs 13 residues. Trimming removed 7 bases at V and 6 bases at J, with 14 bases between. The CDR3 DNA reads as TGTGCCAGCGGACGGCTAGCAAGCAATGAGCAGTTCTTC. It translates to CASGRLASNEQFF.

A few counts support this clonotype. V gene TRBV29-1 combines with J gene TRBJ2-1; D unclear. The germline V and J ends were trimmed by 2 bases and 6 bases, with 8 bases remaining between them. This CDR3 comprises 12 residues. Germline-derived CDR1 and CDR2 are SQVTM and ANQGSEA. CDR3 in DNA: TGCAGCGTTGAATGGGCTAGCAATGAGCAGTTCTTC. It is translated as CSVEWASNEQFF.

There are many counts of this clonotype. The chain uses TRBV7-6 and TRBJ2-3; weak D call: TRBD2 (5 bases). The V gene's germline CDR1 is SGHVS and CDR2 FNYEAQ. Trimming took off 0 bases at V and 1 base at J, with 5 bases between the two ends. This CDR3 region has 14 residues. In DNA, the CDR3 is TGTGCCAGCAGCTTAGCCGGGGGCACAGATACGCAGTATTTT. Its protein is CASSLAGGTDTQYF.

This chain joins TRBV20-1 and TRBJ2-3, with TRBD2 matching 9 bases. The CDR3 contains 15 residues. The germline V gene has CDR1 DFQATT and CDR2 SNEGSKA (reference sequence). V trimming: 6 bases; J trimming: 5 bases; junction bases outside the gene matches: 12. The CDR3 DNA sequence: TGCAGTGCCCCTCCCCAGGCTAGCGGGATAGATACGCAGTATTTT. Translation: CSAPPQASGIDTQYF.